Below, 7 T cell receptor beta chains from the same sample are listed, as sequenced in a study of shared clonotypes between healthy human individuals. The data were produced by immunoSEQ multiplex PCR, yet TCRdb's version contains in-frame clones alone and is incomplete. The profile shows roughly 500,000 clones, around 80% of them singletons. The source material was PBMCs. All receptors come from a woman in her forties in good health. Some clones in this sample may be carry-over from other donors' samples.

Points on this clone: At the DNA level, this CDR3 is encoded by other sequences in the same sample as well. The chain is built from TRBV6-4 and TRBJ2-2; TRBD2 agrees at 10 bases. Germline trimming cut 4 bases from V and 3 bases from J; bases unmatched to any gene: 2. The germline V gene has CDR1 MRHNA and CDR2 SNTAGT. The CDR3 extends over 15 amino acids. CDR3 region: CASSVLAGDTGELFF. In DNA, the CDR3 is TGTGCCAGCAGTGTCCTAGCGGGGGACACCGGGGAGCTGTTTTTT.

The chain employs TRBV2 and TRBJ2-1; D is tentatively TRBD1 or TRBD2 (5 bases each). Germline CDR1 and CDR2: SNHLY and FYNNEI. The CDR3 extends over 16 amino acids. Trimming stripped 6 bases from V and 4 bases from J, with 19 bases between. DNA of the CDR3: TGTGCCAGCAGCGGTGGGACCCGGGACGTTTACAATGAGCAGTTCTTC. Translation gives CASSGGTRDVYNEQFF.

The chain recombines TRBV19 with TRBJ1-4, with TRBD1 matching over 9 bases. CDR3 length: 16 amino acids. Germline-derived CDR1 and CDR2 are LNHDA and SQIVND (reference sequence). V trimming: 6 bases; J trimming: 7 bases; junction bases outside the gene matches: 12. Written as DNA, the CDR3 is TGTGCCAGTAGGGAAACCGGAACAGGGGGCCGTGAAAAACTGTTTTTT. It specifies CASRETGTGGREKLFF.

This clone was seen repeatedly, ten times or more. V usage is TRBV9 and J usage is TRBJ2-3; D is perhaps TRBD1 (6 bases). From germline, CDR1 is SGDLS and CDR2 YYNGEE. CDR3 length: 15 amino acids. Trimming took off 0 bases at V and 7 bases at J, with 15 bases between the two ends. DNA for the CDR3: TGTGCCAGCAGCGTAGAGGCTACAGGGCCATATACGCAGTATTTT. Translating gives CASSVEATGPYTQYF.

This clone appeared a few times. The rearrangement links TRBV2 to TRBJ1-2; possible D gene TRBD1, 6 bases. Trimming cost V 6 bases and J 2 bases, with 10 bases left between them. This CDR3 has 13 amino acids. Germline V gene data show CDR1 as SNHLY and CDR2 as FYNNEI. In nucleotides, the CDR3 is TGTGCCAGCAGCTCCGGACAGAACTATGGCTACACCTTC. This codes for CASSSGQNYGYTF.

The chain is built from TRBV15 and TRBJ2-7; 9 bases agree with TRBD1. Germline V gene sequence: CDR1 LNHNV, CDR2 YYDKDF (reference sequence). The V and J ends lost 0 bases and 5 bases, in that order; junction bases with no gene match: 2. This CDR3 spans 14 amino acids. CDR3 protein: CATSRDGTGHEQYF. The CDR3, as DNA: TGTGCCACCAGCAGAGATGGGACAGGGCACGAGCAGTACTTC.

This clone showed up just a few times. V and J are TRBV5-1 and TRBJ2-3; 8 bases are shared with TRBD1. The CDR3 contains 15 residues. V lost 4 bases to trimming and J lost 2 bases; unmatched junction nucleotides: 6. CDR1 is SGHRS and CDR2 is YFSETQ in the germline V gene. CDR3 in amino acids: CASSGDRGITDTQYF. The CDR3 nucleotides are TGCGCCAGCAGCGGCGACAGGGGAATCACAGATACGCAGTATTTT.